The 30 T cell receptor beta chains in this list originate from one sample, sequenced in a study of cytomegalovirus exposure and HLA in healthy donors. 60 Vbeta and 13 Jbeta primers were used in PCR. The data were produced by immunoSEQ multiplex PCR, yet TCRdb's version contains in-frame clones alone and is incomplete. The data contain 100,000 to 120,000 clones, over 75% of them singletons. Sequencing used PBMCs. Receptors originate from a young woman in good health and CMV-seronegative.

The gene calls are TRBV18 and TRBJ1-5; 9 bases align to TRBD1. This CDR3 spans 14 amino acids. Trimming removed 6 bases from V and 6 bases from J; junction bases left unmatched: 6. Germline lookup yields CDR1 KGHSH and CDR2 LQKENI. CDR3 in DNA: TGTGCCAGCTCTCCCGGGACAGGGAGTCAGCCCCAGCATTTT. Translation: CASSPGTGSQPQHF.

The chain combines TRBV18 with TRBJ2-2; maybe TRBD1 (5 bases). CDR1 and CDR2 (germline): KGHSH, LQKENI. This CDR3 comprises 14 residues. Trimming cost V 5 bases and J 2 bases, with 9 bases left between them. CDR3: CASSKTDNTGELFF. The DNA of the CDR3 is TGTGCCAGCTCAAAGACAGACAACACCGGGGAGCTGTTTTTT.

The rearrangement joins TRBV14 to TRBJ2-7, with 11 bases matching TRBD1. Germline V gene lookup returns CDR1 SGHDN and CDR2 FVKESK. Unmatched junction bases numbered 4, after V lost 4 bases and J lost 2 bases. The CDR3 runs 15 residues. This chain's CDR3 is CASSLGGQGAYEQYF. The CDR3 region has the DNA TGTGCCAGCAGCCTTGGGGGACAGGGGGCCTACGAGCAGTACTTC.

This clone is a singleton in its sample. This rearrangement joins TRBV6-5 to TRBJ2-7; 9 bases fit TRBD1. Germline loops: CDR1 MNHEY, CDR2 SVGAGI. The CDR3 loop spans 14 amino acids. Trimming took 5 bases from V and 3 from J; bases not matched to a gene: 5. The CDR3 DNA follows: TGTGCCAGCAGTCCAGGACAGGGGTACTACGAGCAGTACGTC. Its protein is CASSPGQGYYEQYV.

The chain has TRBV18 and TRBJ1-1, with unresolved D. Per germline, CDR1 KGHSH and CDR2 LQKENI. The CDR3 is 16 residues long. Between the trimmed V and J ends, which lost 2 bases and 4 bases, there was a span of 17 bases. This CDR3 is CASSPGVGLGSTEAFF. Written as DNA, the CDR3 is TGTGCCAGCTCACCAGGGGTCGGGCTGGGGAGCACTGAAGCTTTCTTT.

The chain carries TRBV7-2 and TRBJ1-1; TRBD1 matches at 9 bases. Germline assignment: CDR1 SGHTA and CDR2 FQGNSA. The trim removed 5 bases at V and 9 bases at J, leaving 10 bases unmatched. This CDR3 is 14 amino acids long. CDR3 amino acids: CASSPSGTGWKAFF. The CDR3, as DNA: TGTGCCAGCAGCCCTTCCGGGACAGGGTGGAAAGCTTTCTTT. The full variable domain, rest sourced from reference TRBV7-2 and TRBJ1-1, is GAGVSQSPSNKVTEKGKDVELRCDPISGHTALYWYRQSLGQGLEFLIYFQGNSAPDKSGLPSDRFSAERTGGSVSTLTIQRTQQEDSAVYLCASSPSGTGWKAFFGQGTRLTVV.

The chain joins TRBV19 to TRBJ1-1, with TRBD1 as a possible D gene (6 bases). V gave up 7 bases and J gave up 1 base, with 22 bases separating them. Germline V gives CDR1 LNHDA, CDR2 SQIVND (reference sequence). The CDR3 covers 17 residues. The CDR3 bases are TGTGCCAGTACCCCCTCCTGGGGGGGCGTTGGGAACACTGAAGCTTTCTTT. Translated: CASTPSWGGVGNTEAFF.

The chain recombines TRBV29-1 with TRBJ2-1; weak D call: TRBD1 (5 bases). The V gene's germline CDR1 is SQVTM and CDR2 ANQGSEA. CDR3 length: 11 residues. V shed 2 bases and J shed 16 bases, with 15 bases lying between them. This chain's CDR3 is CSVESGRVCFF. The CDR3 bases are TGCAGCGTTGAATCGGGCAGGGTTTGCTTCTTC.

CDR3 in amino acids: CASSPFSGKFFF. For the CDR3, the DNA is TGTGCCAGCAGTCCCTTTAGCGGGAAATTCTTCTTC. V usage is TRBV6-1 and J usage is TRBJ2-1; TRBD2 matches at 8 bases. This CDR3 is 12 amino acids long. Germline CDR1 and CDR2: MNHNS and SASEGT. The ends lost 5 bases at V and 16 bases at J; junction bases unmatched: 10.

The V gene is TRBV11-3, the J gene TRBJ2-1; TRBD2 is a possible D gene (6 bases). The CDR3 covers 13 residues. V lost 5 bases, J lost 6 bases, and 11 bases lay in between. The V gene's germline CDR1 is SGHNT and CDR2 YENEEA. For the CDR3, the DNA is TGTGCCAGCAGCCGGCCGGGAGCCAATGAGCAGTTCTTC. This encodes CASSRPGANEQFF.

The rearrangement links TRBV13 to TRBJ2-5, with 9 nucleotides matching TRBD2. Germline V gene sequence: CDR1 PRHDT, CDR2 FYEKMQ (reference sequence). V trimming: 0 bases; J trimming: 5 bases; junction bases outside the gene matches: 10. The CDR3 consists of 17 residues. Here the CDR3 reads CASSLGTSGARDETQYF. CDR3 nucleotide sequence: TGTGCCAGCAGCTTAGGGACTAGCGGTGCAAGAGATGAGACCCAGTACTTC.

In this sample, this clone turned up a few times. This sequence joins TRBV7-9 and TRBJ2-1, with 8 bases identical to TRBD1. This CDR3 has 16 amino acids. The junction had 8 bases not matched to a gene; V was cut back by 2 bases and J by 5 bases. From germline, CDR1 is SEHNR and CDR2 FQNEAQ (reference sequence). The CDR3 DNA follows: TGTGCCAGCAGCTTAAGGCGACAGGGGATAGACAATGAGCAGTTCTTC. It codes for CASSLRRQGIDNEQFF.

V gene TRBV28 combines with J gene TRBJ1-5; 7 bases fit TRBD1. This CDR3 contains 21 residues. Germline V gives CDR1 MDHEN, CDR2 SYDVKM. With 6 bases clipped from V and 0 bases from J, the junction kept 23 bases outside the gene matches. The CDR3 is CASRGGDRDRSLIHSNQPQHF. The DNA of the CDR3 is TGTGCCAGCAGAGGGGGTGATCGGGACAGATCTCTTATTCATAGCAATCAGCCCCAGCATTTT.

The rearrangement links TRBV27 to TRBJ1-1, with D possibly matching TRBD1 (5 bases). The germline V and J ends were trimmed by 6 bases and 1 base, with 12 bases remaining between them. Germline CDR1 and CDR2: MNHEY and SMNVEV (reference sequence). CDR3 size: 14 residues. The DNA for the CDR3 is TGTGCCAGCAGCCCGGGGGGACCGAACACTGAAGCTTTCTTT. This translates into CASSPGGPNTEAFF.

The CDR3 DNA reads TGTGCCAGCAGCCCAGACAGGGGGGAACCTGGCTACACCTTC. This sequence encodes CASSPDRGEPGYTF. This sequence joins TRBV7-8 and TRBJ1-2; 9 bases align to TRBD1. The CDR3 is 14 amino acids. After removal of 5 bases from V and 7 bases from J, the junction contained 8 bases not matched to a gene. Germline CDR1 is SGHVS and CDR2 is FQNEAQ.

The chain has TRBV7-9 and TRBJ2-2; D gene uncertain. This CDR3 has 12 amino acids. In germline, CDR1 is SEHNR, CDR2 FQNEAQ (reference sequence). Trimming removed 5 bases at V and 2 bases at J, with 3 bases between. Here the CDR3 reads CASSPNTGELFF. The CDR3 nucleotides are TGTGCCAGCAGCCCAAACACCGGGGAGCTGTTTTTT.

The V and J genes are TRBV5-4 and TRBJ2-1, with 10 bases identical to TRBD1. This CDR3 is 15 amino acids long. CDR1 is SGHNT, CDR2 YYREEE, per germline (reference sequence). Germline trimming cut 4 bases from V and 2 bases from J; bases unmatched to any gene: 3. CDR3 protein: CASSLGQGAYNEQFF. DNA of the CDR3: TGTGCCAGCAGCCTTGGACAGGGGGCCTACAATGAGCAGTTCTTC.

This sequence joins TRBV5-1 and TRBJ2-7; TRBD2 aligns across 10 bases. The CDR3 sequence is 13 residues long. Germline CDR1 is SGHRS and CDR2 is YFSETQ. Trimming at V came to 5 bases and at J to 5 bases, leaving 4 bases not matched to a gene. The CDR3 region is CASSLTSGHEQYF. CDR3 bases: TGCGCCAGCAGTTTGACTAGCGGGCACGAGCAGTACTTC.

This clone has only one observation. This chain uses TRBV15 with TRBJ2-5; possible D gene TRBD1, 5 bases. The germline V gene encodes CDR1 LNHNV and CDR2 YYDKDF (reference sequence). V lost 8 bases and J 4 bases, leaving 23 bases between the germline ends. This CDR3 region has 16 residues. CDR3 region: CATVGRKRGIRETQYF. The CDR3 DNA is TGTGCCACCGTTGGGCGAAAAAGGGGAATAAGAGAGACCCAGTACTTC.

V and J are TRBV30 and TRBJ1-4; TRBD1 is a possible D gene (6 bases). Trimming stripped 4 bases from V and 3 bases from J, with 15 bases between. The CDR3 extends over 15 amino acids. CDR1 is GTSNPN and CDR2 is SVGIG in the germline V gene (reference sequence). CDR3 amino acids: CAWTVGAKANEKLFF. For the CDR3, the DNA is TGTGCCTGGACGGTGGGGGCGAAGGCTAATGAAAAACTGTTTTTT.

This clone was counted a few times. In nucleotides, the CDR3 is TGTGCCAGCAGTTACGGTTTCGAGAGTCCCAATGAGCAGTTCTTC. This sequence encodes CASSYGFESPNEQFF. The chain has TRBV6-5 and TRBJ2-1; D gene ambiguous. The CDR3 loop spans 15 amino acids. From germline, CDR1 is MNHEY and CDR2 SVGAGI. With 2 bases removed from V and 6 bases from J, the gap between germline ends came to 14 bases.

Only a few counts were recorded for this clone. The rearrangement joins TRBV11-2 to TRBJ1-1; D ambiguous. There are 14 residues in the CDR3. Germline V gene lookup returns CDR1 SGHAT and CDR2 FQNNGV. V lost 0 bases to trimming and J lost 1 base, with 6 bases between them. The CDR3 region has the DNA TGTGCCAGCAGCTTAGATCCCGGGAACACTGAAGCTTTCTTT. Amino acids: CASSLDPGNTEAFF.

This clone appeared a few times. The rearrangement uses TRBV6-6 and TRBJ1-1; no clear D gene. The V end lost 0 bases, the J end lost 1 base, and 9 bases lay between the germline ends. The CDR3 consists of 15 residues. Germline V lookup: CDR1 MNHNY, CDR2 SVGAGI (reference sequence). The CDR3 protein is CASSYSGRKNTEAFF. The CDR3, as DNA: TGTGCCAGCAGTTACTCTGGCAGAAAGAACACTGAAGCTTTCTTT.

V and J are TRBV7-2 and TRBJ2-5; 16 bases are a match to TRBD2. CDR1 and CDR2 (germline): SGHTA, FQGNSA. The CDR3 totals 18 residues. V lost 1 base to trimming and J lost 5 bases; unmatched junction nucleotides: 7. The CDR3 sequence: CASSLGPGLAGGPETQYF. The CDR3 DNA is TGTGCCAGCAGCTTAGGTCCGGGACTAGCGGGGGGGCCGGAGACCCAGTACTTC. Combining the CDR3 with reference TRBV7-2 and TRBJ2-5 gives the whole variable domain GAGVSQSPSNKVTEKGKDVELRCDPISGHTALYWYRQSLGQGLEFLIYFQGNSAPDKSGLPSDRFSAERTGGSVSTLTIQRTQQEDSAVYLCASSLGPGLAGGPETQYFGPGTRLLVL.

This clone showed up just a few times. V and J are TRBV5-1 and TRBJ1-4; no clear D gene. Germline assignment: CDR1 SGHRS and CDR2 YFSETQ. The CDR3 length is 12 residues. Between the trimmed V and J ends, which lost 0 bases and 7 bases, there was a span of 4 bases. CDR3 sequence: CASSLDLEKLFF. For the CDR3, the DNA is TGCGCCAGCAGCTTGGATCTTGAAAAACTGTTTTTT.

With regard to this clone: The CDR3 end shows no conserved phenylalanine or tryptophan, and so a read error is likely. The chain combines TRBV5-3 with TRBJ1-2; D unclear. TRBV5-3 is labeled an ORF, and its function is uncertain. Trimming removed 3 bases at V and 2 bases at J, with 17 bases between. The length of the CDR3 is 16 residues. The CDR3 loop reads CARSSPREGGNYGYTS. The CDR3, as DNA: TGTGCCAGAAGCTCTCCCCGGGAGGGAGGGAACTATGGCTACACCTCC.

V gene TRBV27 combines with J gene TRBJ2-5; D is perhaps TRBD1 (5 bases). CDR1 is MNHEY, CDR2 SMNVEV, per germline (reference sequence). Trimming took 6 bases from V and 5 from J, leaving 16 bases between them. This CDR3 is 14 amino acids long. The CDR3 reads CASRPIQGDETQYF. In DNA form, the CDR3 reads TGTGCCAGCAGGCCCATCCAGGGCGACGAGACCCAGTACTTC.

This chain uses TRBV11-3 with TRBJ1-1, with D possibly being TRBD1 (6 bases). The germline V gene has CDR1 SGHNT and CDR2 YENEEA. CDR3 length: 13 amino acids. V lost 4 bases and J lost 1, with 7 bases in between. In nucleotides, the CDR3 is TGTGCCAGCAGCTACAGGGAGAACACTGAAGCTTTCTTT. Translating gives CASSYRENTEAFF. The full variable domain, completed using reference TRBV11-3 and TRBJ1-1, is EAGVVQSPRYKIIEKKQPVAFWCNPISGHNTLYWYLQNLGQGPELLIRYENEEAVDDSQLPKDRFSAERLKGVDSTLKIQPAELGDSAVYLCASSYRENTEAFFGQGTRLTVV.

This chain links TRBV16 with TRBJ1-1; D gene uncertain. The V end was cut by 7 bases, the J end by 4 bases, with 13 bases between. Germline loops: CDR1 KGHSY, CDR2 FQNENV. This CDR3 is 13 amino acids long. As DNA, the CDR3 is TGTGCCAGCATAGCTACCCGGAGCACTGAAGCTTTCTTT. Residues: CASIATRSTEAFF. Combining the CDR3 with reference TRBV16 and TRBJ1-1 gives the whole variable domain GEEVAQTPKHLVRGEGQKAKLYCAPIKGHSYVFWYQQVLKNEFKFLISFQNENVFDETGMPKERFSAKCLPNSPCSLEIQATKLEDSAVYFCASIATRSTEAFFGQGTRLTVV.

The rearrangement links TRBV27 to TRBJ1-2, with 10 bases aligning to TRBD1. Germline CDR1 reads MNHEY; CDR2 reads SMNVEV (reference sequence). After removal of 3 bases from V and 6 bases from J, the junction contained 4 bases not matched to a gene. The CDR3 runs to 14 residues. The CDR3 protein is CASSFRQGADGYTF. The CDR3 bases are TGTGCCAGCAGTTTCCGACAGGGGGCGGATGGCTACACCTTC.